These 18 T cell receptor beta chains share one sample of origin, sequenced in a study of blood T cells in healthy people across ages. Through a sample-barcoded 5' primer and a J-beta primer mix, a second PCR was run for roughly 6 to 12 cycles. Via MiXCR, TCRdb re-called the 5' RACE reads, giving one row per CDR3 protein. The sample lists fewer than 700,000 distinct CDR3 sequences, around 43% seen once, with 25% to 35% in the top ten. The sample consisted of blood. Receptors originate from a man older than 75 in good health.

The chain links TRBV20-1 to TRBJ2-5, with 9 bases lining up with TRBD1. Gene TRBJ2-7 matches the end of the DNA better, so the J call may be wrong. The CDR3 loop spans 15 amino acids. Germline CDR1 and CDR2: DFQATT and SNEGSKA (reference sequence). CDR3: CSASIVRQGGYEQYF. Written as DNA, the CDR3 is TGCAGTGCCAGTATTGTAAGACAGGGGGGTTACGAGCAGTACTTC.

This clonotype was found many times. This rearrangement joins TRBV7-8 to TRBJ2-1; D perhaps matches TRBD1 (6 bases). Germline V CDR1 and CDR2: SGHVS, FQNEAQ. The V gene lost 5 bases and the J gene lost 0 bases, with 14 bases spanning the gap. This CDR3 has 16 residues. The CDR3 coding sequence is TGTGCCAGCAGCCCCCGTAGGGGGAGCTCCTACAATGAGCAGTTCTTC. It is translated as CASSPRRGSSYNEQFF.

This clonotype was seen a handful of times. The chain is built from TRBV7-6 and TRBJ2-5, with 7 bases matching TRBD1. Per germline, CDR1 SGHVS and CDR2 FNYEAQ. V lost 5 bases, J lost 2 bases, and 14 bases stayed unmatched. The CDR3 extends over 17 amino acids. The CDR3 is CASSPMTGWYTQETQYF. CDR3 bases: TGTGCCAGCAGCCCTATGACAGGGTGGTACACACAAGAGACCCAGTACTTC.

This clonotype was seen a few times. This chain connects TRBV10-3 to TRBJ2-3, with D possibly matching TRBD1 (6 bases). V was cut by 10 bases and J by 1 base, with 18 bases left in between. The CDR3 loop spans 15 amino acids. Germline-derived CDR1 and CDR2 are ENHRY and SYGVKD. CDR3 in DNA: TGTGCCACTAGACCGGGACACCTCCGCACAGATACGCAGTATTTT. Translation gives CATRPGHLRTDTQYF.

The chain employs TRBV7-2 and TRBJ2-3; tentatively, D is TRBD2 (5 bases). Germline V gene sequence: CDR1 SGHTA, CDR2 FQGNSA. The CDR3 sequence is 14 residues long. V lost 2 bases to trimming and J lost 4 bases, with 10 bases between them. CDR3 amino acids: CASSLYPRADTQYF. The CDR3 DNA reads as TGTGCCAGCAGCTTATACCCGAGGGCAGATACGCAGTATTTT.

This chain joins TRBV20-1 and TRBJ2-7; 9 bases are shared with TRBD1. CDR3 size: 15 residues. Germline V gives CDR1 DFQATT, CDR2 SNEGSKA (reference sequence). Trimming at V came to 5 bases and at J to 7 bases, leaving 15 bases not matched to a gene. The CDR3 nucleotides are TGCAGTGCTGAGGACAGGGGAGGGTCCTACAATGAGCAGTACTTC. The encoded protein is CSAEDRGGSYNEQYF.

This clonotype was picked up a small number of times. The chain carries TRBV6-1 and TRBJ2-6; TRBD1 matches at 10 bases. CDR1 MNHNS and CDR2 SASEGT come from the germline V gene. V shed 5 bases and J 0 bases; nucleotides not matched to a gene: 4. The CDR3 has 17 residues. The CDR3 DNA sequence: TGTGCCAGCAGTCCCGGGACAGGGGACTCTGGGGCCAACGTCCTGACTTTC. Translating gives CASSPGTGDSGANVLTF.

The rearrangement uses TRBV29-1 and TRBJ2-7; D perhaps matches TRBD1 (5 bases). V was cut by 6 bases and J by 2 bases, with 20 bases left in between. CDR1 is SQVTM and CDR2 is ANQGSEA in the germline V gene. The CDR3 runs 15 residues. CDR3 coding DNA: TGCAGCGTACGCTTCGGAGAAGGGGCACCCTACGAGCAGTACTTC. This encodes CSVRFGEGAPYEQYF.

This clonotype was seen more than once but under ten times. The V gene is TRBV4-2, the J gene TRBJ1-2; 11 bases line up with TRBD1. Germline lookup yields CDR1 LGHNA and CDR2 YNFKEQ. The junction had 9 bases not matched to a gene; V was cut back by 1 base and J by 8 bases. The length of the CDR3 is 16 residues. DNA for the CDR3: TGTGCCAGCAGCCAAGGCCCCCCCGGGACAGGGGGAGGCTACACCTTC. Translated: CASSQGPPGTGGGYTF.

The chain recombines TRBV7-9 with TRBJ1-6; D is possibly TRBD1 (5 bases). Germline lookup yields CDR1 SEHNR and CDR2 FQNEAQ (reference sequence). Trimming left V 5 bases short and J 6 bases short, with 5 bases between. The CDR3 has 12 residues. CDR3 nucleotides: TGTGCCAGCAGCGGGGCTAATTCACCCCTCCACTTT. It codes for CASSGANSPLHF.

This clonotype was observed many times. This CDR3 is CASLDTLAKNIQYF. The CDR3 DNA reads as TGTGCCAGCTTGGACACCCTAGCCAAAAACATTCAGTACTTC. The rearrangement uses TRBV12-3 or TRBV12-4 and TRBJ2-4; D might be TRBD1 (5 bases). The CDR3 runs 14 residues. V lost 8 bases, J lost 0 bases, and 11 bases lay in between.

This clonotype was detected only a few times. J is TRBJ2-3 and V is TRBV5-1; maybe TRBD2 (5 bases). The CDR3 covers 15 residues. V was cut by 5 bases and J by 0 bases, with 13 bases left in between. Looked up from germline, CDR1 is SGHRS and CDR2 is YFSETQ. This CDR3 reads CASSNEGSSTDTQYF. CDR3 sequence (DNA): TGCGCCAGCAGTAATGAGGGATCCAGCACAGATACGCAGTATTTT. Full variable domain (missing parts from reference TRBV5-1 and TRBJ2-3): KAGVTQTPRYLIKTRGQQVTLSCSPISGHRSVSWYQQTPGQGLQFLFEYFSETQRNKGNFPGRFSGRQFSNSRSEMNVSTLELGDSALYLCASSNEGSSTDTQYFGPGTRLTVL.

The chain uses TRBV10-3 and TRBJ2-3; no reliable D call. The germline V gene encodes CDR1 ENHRY and CDR2 SYGVKD. This CDR3 has 15 residues. V was shortened by 5 bases and J by 2 bases, with 14 bases between the two germline ends. Here the CDR3 DNA reads TGTGCCATCAGTCGAGTTGGTGGGGACACAGATACGCAGTATTTT. Its protein is CAISRVGGDTDTQYF.

This clonotype was seen only a few times. A much larger clonotype is one base distant, so this may be a read error. This chain links TRBV7-9 with TRBJ2-7, with D perhaps TRBD1 (6 bases). From germline, CDR1 is SEHNR and CDR2 FQNEAQ (reference sequence). This CDR3 has 14 residues. Trimming shortened V by 5 bases and J by 7 bases, and 18 bases separated the two germline ends. In nucleotides, the CDR3 is TGTGCCAGCAGCGTACGGGACATGACTCGAGAGCAGTACTTC. As protein: CASSVRDMTREQYF. The full variable domain, completed using reference TRBV7-9 and TRBJ2-7, is DTGVSQNPRHKITKRGQNVTFRCDPISEHNRLYWYRQTLGQGPEFLTYFQNEAQLEKSRLLSDRFSAERPKGSFSTLEIQRTEQGDSAMYLCASSVRDMTREQYFGPGTRLTVT.

The chain couples TRBV4-2 to TRBJ1-4, with D possibly TRBD1 on 5 matching bases. The germline V and J ends were trimmed by 6 bases and 4 bases, with 15 bases remaining between them. The CDR3 loop spans 15 amino acids. Germline-derived CDR1 and CDR2 are LGHNA and YNFKEQ. As DNA, the CDR3 is TGTGCCAGCAGACAGCCGGGACGGAATAATGAAAAACTGTTTTTT. It is translated as CASRQPGRNNEKLFF.

This clonotype showed up just a few times. V is TRBV7-8 and J is TRBJ2-5; D possibly corresponds to TRBD2 (7 bases). From germline, CDR1 is SGHVS and CDR2 FQNEAQ. CDR3 length: 16 residues. The V end was cut by 3 bases, the J end by 2 bases, with 16 bases between. CDR3 amino acids: CASSFEGGGQQETQYF. The DNA of the CDR3 is TGTGCCAGCAGCTTTGAAGGGGGGGGGCAACAAGAGACCCAGTACTTC.

The chain uses TRBV29-1 and TRBJ2-1; TRBD1 might be the D (5 bases). V was cut by 6 bases and J by 9 bases, with 9 bases left in between. This CDR3 has 10 amino acids. Germline V gene data show CDR1 as SQVTM and CDR2 as ANQGSEA. The CDR3 loop is CSVRGLEQFF. In DNA form, the CDR3 reads TGCAGCGTAAGGGGCCTTGAGCAGTTCTTC.

The chain couples TRBV3-1 to TRBJ2-5; TRBD2 matches 7 bases. The germline V gene has CDR1 LGHDT and CDR2 YNNKEL (reference sequence). V was pared by 1 base and J by 4 bases, with 6 bases of the junction left unmatched. The CDR3 length is 15 residues. CDR3 sequence reads: CASSQVAGAGETQYF. The DNA of the CDR3 is TGTGCCAGCAGCCAAGTTGCGGGAGCGGGAGAGACCCAGTACTTC.